What follows are 20 T cell receptor beta chains derived from one specimen sequenced in a study of blood T cell repertoires in COVID-19. This table comes from immunoSEQ multiplex PCR, and its TCRdb copy is limited to in-frame clones, with some not included. Among about 100,000 clones listed, 80% were seen once. The sequenced sample was peripheral blood. The source is a man aged 65-85 years with active or convalescent COVID-19.

This chain connects TRBV2 to TRBJ1-6, with TRBD1 matching 9 bases. Trimming cost V 6 bases and J 7 bases; bases outside gene matches: 10. Germline CDR1 is SNHLY and CDR2 is FYNNEI. The CDR3 consists of 16 residues. The DNA of the CDR3 is TGTGCCAGCAGGGGGGGGACAGGGACCAAGAATTCACCCCTCCACTTT. It is translated as CASRGGTGTKNSPLHF.

V is TRBV19 and J is TRBJ1-2, with 9 bases aligning to TRBD1. V lost 5 bases to trimming and J lost 5 bases; unmatched junction nucleotides: 6. Looked up from germline, CDR1 is LNHDA and CDR2 is SQIVND (reference sequence). The CDR3 runs to 14 residues. The DNA for the CDR3 is TGTGCCAGTAGTCAAACAGGGGGCGCTTATGGCTACACCTTC. Protein: CASSQTGGAYGYTF.

The sample holds one count of this clone. The chain joins TRBV4-3 to TRBJ2-6; 7 bases align to TRBD1. The CDR3 consists of 18 residues. Germline loops: CDR1 LGHNA, CDR2 YSLEER. V dropped 4 bases and J dropped 0; count of bases not matched to a gene: 9. In DNA, the CDR3 is TGCGCCAGCAGCCCGGAACAGGGGTCCATCTCTGGGGCCAACGTCCTGACTTTC. Amino acids: CASSPEQGSISGANVLTF.

This chain joins TRBV6-4 and TRBJ2-2; maybe TRBD2 (6 bases). Germline V gene lookup returns CDR1 MRHNA and CDR2 SNTAGT. CDR3 length: 14 amino acids. The ends were cut back, 6 bases at V and 4 bases at J, with 12 bases in the middle. CDR3 amino acids: CASSLQGGTGELFF. The CDR3 nucleotides are TGTGCCAGCAGCCTTCAGGGAGGCACCGGGGAGCTGTTTTTT.

The CDR3 reads CASRTDNTNSGNTIYF. The DNA of the CDR3 is TGCGCCAGCAGAACGGACAACACGAACTCTGGAAACACCATATATTTT. The chain joins TRBV5-1 to TRBJ1-3; perhaps TRBD1 as D (5 bases). V lost 5 bases and J lost 0, with 15 bases in between. CDR1 is SGHRS and CDR2 is YFSETQ in the germline V gene. The CDR3 covers 16 residues.

This chain links TRBV5-1 with TRBJ2-7; the match to TRBD1 covers 8 bases. The germline V gene encodes CDR1 SGHRS and CDR2 YFSETQ. V gave up 4 bases and J gave up 7 bases; unmatched junction bases: 19. The CDR3 totals 17 residues. The CDR3 loop is CASSPGQGRALLGEQYF. CDR3 nucleotide sequence: TGCGCCAGCAGCCCCGGACAGGGCCGGGCCCTATTGGGTGAGCAGTACTTC.

The chain carries TRBV4-3 and TRBJ2-3, with D possibly TRBD2 on 6 matching bases. CDR1 LGHNA and CDR2 YSLEER come from the germline V gene. Trimming stripped 1 base from V and 4 bases from J, with 15 bases between. The CDR3 length is 16 residues. The CDR3 sequence is CASSQGLLSGPDTQYF. CDR3 DNA: TGCGCCAGCAGCCAAGGCCTTCTTAGCGGCCCAGATACGCAGTATTTT.

The J gene is TRBJ1-1, the V gene TRBV11-3, with D possibly TRBD1 on 6 matching bases. Per the germline V gene, CDR1 is SGHNT and CDR2 is YENEEA. The germline V and J ends were trimmed by 2 bases and 1 base, with 17 bases remaining between them. The CDR3 has 17 amino acids. The CDR3 bases are TGTGCCAGCAGCTTATATGTCTCAGGGGCTCAGAACACTGAAGCTTTCTTT. It specifies CASSLYVSGAQNTEAFF.

This sequence joins TRBV6-1 and TRBJ1-2, with TRBD1 identical over 8 bases. Germline V gives CDR1 MNHNS, CDR2 SASEGT. Losses at the gene ends were 1 base for V and 4 bases for J; bases not matched to a gene: 5. The CDR3 has 15 residues. Written as DNA, the CDR3 is TGTGCCAGCAGTGAAGGGGGACAGGTTCTCTATGGCTACACCTTC. This translates into CASSEGGQVLYGYTF.

The genes are TRBV29-1 and TRBJ1-3, with D perhaps matching TRBD1 (6 bases). The CDR3 consists of 15 residues. V was clipped by 6 bases and J by 2 bases, with 17 bases between them. CDR1 SQVTM and CDR2 ANQGSEA come from the germline V gene. The CDR3 DNA reads as TGCAGCGTGAACCCTACAGGGAGTACTGGAAACACCATATATTTT. Translated, it gives CSVNPTGSTGNTIYF.

CDR3: CASSQAPGQGFEQYF. DNA for the CDR3: TGCGCCAGCAGCCAAGCCCCAGGACAGGGCTTCGAGCAGTACTTC. V is TRBV4-1 and J is TRBJ2-7; 8 bases agree with TRBD1. Germline V CDR1 and CDR2: MGHRA, YSYEKL. There are 15 residues in the CDR3. V dropped 1 base and J dropped 6; count of bases not matched to a gene: 8.

V gene TRBV19 combines with J gene TRBJ2-2, with D unresolved. CDR3 length: 13 amino acids. Trimming stripped 3 bases from V and 5 bases from J, with 7 bases between. Germline V gives CDR1 LNHDA, CDR2 SQIVND (reference sequence). In DNA, the CDR3 is TGTGCCAGTAGTATTACCGAGACCGGGGAGCTGTTTTTT. Translated, it gives CASSITETGELFF.

The rearrangement links TRBV5-1 to TRBJ1-1; the D gene is possibly TRBD1 (5 bases). Trimming took off 0 bases at V and 4 bases at J, with 22 bases between the two ends. CDR3 length: 18 residues. Germline V gene data show CDR1 as SGHRS and CDR2 as YFSETQ. The CDR3, as DNA: TGCGCCAGCAGCTTGGCGGGGGAGTTTGACAATCTCGCCACTGAAGCTTTCTTT. Amino acids: CASSLAGEFDNLATEAFF.

This clone was detected a few times. The rearrangement uses TRBV2 and TRBJ2-7; 8 bases agree with TRBD1. J lost 5 bases, V lost 5 bases, and 8 bases had no gene match. CDR1 is SNHLY, CDR2 FYNNEI, per germline. This CDR3 is 14 amino acids long. The CDR3 bases are TGTGCCAGCAGTTCGAGGACAGGGACGGACGAGCAGTACTTC. This sequence encodes CASSSRTGTDEQYF.

CDR3 coding DNA: TGTGCCAGTACTAACCTGATTAACACTGAAGCTTTCTTT. It codes for CASTNLINTEAFF. This chain uses TRBV19 with TRBJ1-1; D not resolved. The CDR3 runs 13 residues. Germline CDR1 reads LNHDA; CDR2 reads SQIVND (reference sequence). Trimming shortened V by 7 bases and J by 2 bases, and 11 bases separated the two germline ends.

CDR3 amino acids: CASSERQGTYEQYF. The CDR3 DNA follows: TGTGCCAGCAGTGAGCGACAGGGGACCTACGAGCAGTACTTC. V usage is TRBV28 and J usage is TRBJ2-7; TRBD1 matches at 8 bases. Germline loops: CDR1 MDHEN, CDR2 SYDVKM. The CDR3 sequence is 14 residues long. With V trimmed by 5 bases and J by 2 bases, 5 bases remained unmatched. Using reference TRBV28 and TRBJ2-7 for the parts outside the CDR3, the full variable domain is DVKVTQSSRYLVKRTGEKVFLECVQDMDHENMFWYRQDPGLGLRLIYFSYDVKMKEKGDIPEGYSVSREKKERFSLILESASTNQTSMYLCASSERQGTYEQYFGPGTRLTVT.

J is TRBJ2-7 and V is TRBV27; 9 bases line up with TRBD1. This CDR3 is built from 15 residues. The germline V gene encodes CDR1 MNHEY and CDR2 SMNVEV (reference sequence). The J segment lost 7 bases and the V segment lost 2 bases, leaving 9 bases of the junction unmatched. The chain's CDR3 is CASSLTRTGVGEQYF. DNA of the CDR3: TGTGCCAGCAGTTTAACACGGACAGGGGTTGGGGAGCAGTACTTC.

CDR3 DNA sequence: TGTGCCAGCAGCTTAGCAGCGGGAGCCTACAATGAGCAGTTCTTC. Amino acids: CASSLAAGAYNEQFF. V usage is TRBV7-9 and J usage is TRBJ2-1, with 8 bases identical to TRBD2. This CDR3 has 15 amino acids. Germline V gene data show CDR1 as SEHNR and CDR2 as FQNEAQ (reference sequence). The junction had 0 bases not matched to a gene; V was cut back by 0 bases and J by 2 bases.

The chain has TRBV7-9 and TRBJ1-1, with unresolved D. In germline, CDR1 is SEHNR, CDR2 FQNEAQ (reference sequence). There are 12 residues in the CDR3. Trimming shortened V by 4 bases and J by 0 bases, and 3 bases separated the two germline ends. CDR3 in amino acids: CASSSMNTEAFF. The CDR3 nucleotides are TGTGCCAGCAGCTCTATGAACACTGAAGCTTTCTTT.

This sequence joins TRBV5-5 and TRBJ2-7; TRBD1 matches 7 bases. CDR1 SGHKS and CDR2 YYEKEE come from the germline V gene (reference sequence). Unmatched junction bases numbered 4, after V lost 4 bases and J lost 3 bases. CDR3 size: 13 residues. The CDR3 region is CASSGDSVYEQYF. As DNA, the CDR3 is TGTGCCAGCAGCGGGGACAGCGTCTACGAGCAGTACTTC.